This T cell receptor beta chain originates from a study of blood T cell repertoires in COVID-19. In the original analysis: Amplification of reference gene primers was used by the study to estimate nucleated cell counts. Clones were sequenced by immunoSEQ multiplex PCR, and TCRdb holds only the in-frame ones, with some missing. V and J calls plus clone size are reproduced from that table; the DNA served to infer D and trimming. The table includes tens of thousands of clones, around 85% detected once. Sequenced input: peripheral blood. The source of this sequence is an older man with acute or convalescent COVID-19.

DNA for the CDR3: TGTGCCAGCAGCCTTGTCTCCTACAATGAGCAGTTCTTC. Translated, it gives CASSLVSYNEQFF. The chain combines TRBV12-3 or TRBV12-4 with TRBJ2-1; no definite D call. The CDR3 extends over 13 amino acids. V lost 6 bases and J 0 bases, leaving 6 bases between the germline ends.